These 10 T cell receptor beta chains were sequenced from one sample in a study of T-cell memory formation after mild COVID-19. TCRdb redid the calling of the 5' RACE reads with MiXCR, one entry per CDR3 protein. Among hundreds of thousands of distinct CDR3 sequences listed, about 20% were seen once. Sequences were obtained from PBMCs or a T cell subset sorted from them (not recorded which). These receptors originate from a man younger than 35 who had mild COVID-19 (a few samples of this study predate the infection). Cell type and time point are not known.

The rearrangement links TRBV12-3 or TRBV12-4 to TRBJ1-1; TRBD1 matches 9 bases. J lost 2 bases, V lost 3 bases, and 4 bases had no gene match. This CDR3 has 15 amino acids. CDR3 nucleotides: TGTGCCAGCAGTTTTAGGGACAGGGCAAACACTGAAGCTTTCTTT. It is translated as CASSFRDRANTEAFF.

In nucleotides, the CDR3 is TGTGCCAGCAGCTTGCGCCGGTCCGACACTGAAGCTTTCTTT. Amino acid sequence: CASSLRRSDTEAFF. The chain employs TRBV5-4 and TRBJ1-1; no clear D. The CDR3 sequence is 14 residues long. V shed 1 base and J shed 3 bases, with 10 bases lying between them. CDR1 and CDR2 from the germline V gene are SGHNT and YYREEE (reference sequence).

This chain's CDR3 is CSALGHPEGNEQYF. CDR3 in DNA: TGCAGTGCCCTGGGACACCCGGAAGGGAACGAGCAGTACTTC. J is TRBJ2-7 and V is TRBV20-1; D might be TRBD1 (6 bases). Trimming shortened V by 6 bases and J by 5 bases, and 20 bases separated the two germline ends. The CDR3 covers 14 residues. Germline CDR1 is DFQATT and CDR2 is SNEGSKA (reference sequence).

In this sample, this clonotype turned up a few times. The genes are TRBV6-5 and TRBJ2-5; D is possibly TRBD1 (6 bases). With 6 bases removed from V and 7 bases from J, the gap between germline ends came to 12 bases. Per the germline V gene, CDR1 is MNHEY and CDR2 is SVGAGI. The CDR3 consists of 12 residues. The CDR3 region is CASSDQGRTQYF. The CDR3 DNA reads as TGTGCCAGCAGCGATCAGGGGAGGACCCAGTACTTC.

This clonotype has a handful of counts. The CDR3 sequence is CASRDNRGGEKLFF. The CDR3 DNA is TGTGCCAGCAGAGACAACAGGGGAGGCGAAAAACTGTTTTTT. The chain carries TRBV12-3 or TRBV12-4 and TRBJ1-4; 7 positions match TRBD1. The CDR3 has 14 residues. Trimming at V came to 6 bases and at J to 8 bases, leaving 9 bases not matched to a gene.

This clonotype was seen more than once but under ten times. V gene TRBV6-2 or TRBV6-3 combines with J gene TRBJ2-7; 8 positions agree with TRBD1. J gave up 8 bases and V 8 bases, and 8 bases lay outside the gene matches. Germline V gene data show CDR1 as MNHEY and CDR2 as SVGEGT. The CDR3 consists of 12 residues. CDR3 residues: CASGSTGVKQYV. The CDR3 region has the DNA TGTGCCAGCGGGTCGACAGGGGTTAAGCAGTACGTC.

This clonotype showed up just a few times. The CDR3 DNA follows: TGCAGCGTTGACCGACTAGCGGGGGGCAATGAGCAGTTCTTC. This sequence encodes CSVDRLAGGNEQFF. This chain joins TRBV29-1 and TRBJ2-1; 13 bases are shared with TRBD2. Per germline, CDR1 SQVTM and CDR2 ANQGSEA. The CDR3 runs to 14 residues. Trimming at V came to 3 bases and at J to 6 bases, leaving 2 bases not matched to a gene.

This clonotype was detected only a few times. CDR3 DNA sequence: TGTGCCAGCAGCTACGGGGGGTTCACAGATACGCAGTATTTT. Translating it yields CASSYGGFTDTQYF. The chain recombines TRBV7-3 with TRBJ2-3, with 7 bases that match TRBD2. The CDR3 has 14 residues. From germline, CDR1 is SGHTA and CDR2 FQGTGA. V trimming: 4 bases; J trimming: 2 bases; junction bases outside the gene matches: 3.

This sequence joins TRBV7-9 and TRBJ2-3; a weak D match, TRBD1 (5 bases). The germline V gene has CDR1 SEHNR and CDR2 FQNEAQ (reference sequence). Trimming removed 3 bases from V and 1 base from J, with 17 bases in between. This CDR3 comprises 17 residues. The CDR3 coding sequence is TGTGCCAGCAGCTTCCTACTGGGGCTTGTGGGCACAGATACGCAGTATTTT. Translating it yields CASSFLLGLVGTDTQYF.

This clonotype was recorded a few times. The J gene is TRBJ2-1, the V gene TRBV20-1; D perhaps matches TRBD1 (5 bases). Germline loops: CDR1 DFQATT, CDR2 SNEGSKA (reference sequence). The ends were cut back, 0 bases at V and 5 bases at J, with 14 bases in the middle. This CDR3 comprises 15 residues. The CDR3 protein is CSARDLGGRDNEQFF. The CDR3 DNA sequence: TGCAGTGCTAGAGACCTCGGCGGCAGGGACAATGAGCAGTTCTTC.